The entry below gives a single TCR beta chain sequence along with its context. Antigen: not known. This specimen belongs to a study of shared clonotypes between healthy human individuals. The V and J ends lost 6 bases and 5 bases respectively, with 20 bases between them. The CDR3 has 16 residues. Germline V lookup: CDR1 LNHDA, CDR2 SQIVND (reference sequence). Study-wide findings and caveats: Compared with memory subsets, naive subsets generally had larger estimated richness.

Across several immunoSEQ plates, the genomic DNA of each subset was split evenly. Each replicate PCR on the sorted subsets used 200 to 250 ng DNA (about 30,000 T cell genomes). Methods used by the authors: Owing to the provision of junction-only sequences devoid of quality scores by immunoSEQ, filtering differed. Only in-frame clones appear in the TCRdb table, and some are missing; sequencing was by immunoSEQ multiplex PCR. V and J calls and clone size are as listed in that table; D and trimming were resolved from the DNA. In the table there are roughly 2 million clones, almost 96% of which are singletons.

The chain combines TRBV19 with TRBJ1-5, with D possibly being TRBD1 (6 bases). The sample consisted of naive CD4+ T cells sorted from blood. Documented subset: CD45RA+ positively selected. The clonotype was recovered from a young man in good health. CDR3 nucleotides: TGTGCCAGTAGCCCGGGAGGCAGGGGATCGCATCAGCCCCAGCATTTT. The encoded protein is CASSPGGRGSHQPQHF.